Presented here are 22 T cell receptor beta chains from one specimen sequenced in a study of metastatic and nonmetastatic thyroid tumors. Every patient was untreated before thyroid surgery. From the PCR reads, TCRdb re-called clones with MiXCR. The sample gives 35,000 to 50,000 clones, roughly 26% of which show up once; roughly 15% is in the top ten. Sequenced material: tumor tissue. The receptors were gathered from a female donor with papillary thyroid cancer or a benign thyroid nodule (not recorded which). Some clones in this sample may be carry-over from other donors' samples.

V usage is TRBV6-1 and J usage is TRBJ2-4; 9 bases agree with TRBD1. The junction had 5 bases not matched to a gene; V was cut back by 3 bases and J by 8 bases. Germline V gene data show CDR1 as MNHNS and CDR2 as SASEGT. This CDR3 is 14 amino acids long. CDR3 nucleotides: TGTGCCAGCAGTGATGACAGGGGGGTAGACATTCAGTACTTC. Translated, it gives CASSDDRGVDIQYF.

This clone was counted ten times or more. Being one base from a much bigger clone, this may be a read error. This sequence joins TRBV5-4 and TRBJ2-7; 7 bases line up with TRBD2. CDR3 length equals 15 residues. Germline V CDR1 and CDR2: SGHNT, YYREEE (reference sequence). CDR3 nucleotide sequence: TGTGCCAGCAGCTTATCACTAGCGAACTCCTGCGAGCAGTACTTC. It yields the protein CASSLSLANSCEQYF.

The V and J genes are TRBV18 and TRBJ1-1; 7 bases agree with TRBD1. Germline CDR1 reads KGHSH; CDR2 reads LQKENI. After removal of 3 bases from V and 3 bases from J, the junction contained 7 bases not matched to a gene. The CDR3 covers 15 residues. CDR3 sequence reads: CASSPRQGTDTEAFF. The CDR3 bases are TGTGCCAGCTCACCGAGACAGGGAACGGACACTGAAGCTTTCTTT.

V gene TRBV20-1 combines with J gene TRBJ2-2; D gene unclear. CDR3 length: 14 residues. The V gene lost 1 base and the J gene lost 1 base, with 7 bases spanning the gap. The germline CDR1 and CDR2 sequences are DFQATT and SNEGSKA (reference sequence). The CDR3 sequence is CSARATVNTGELFF. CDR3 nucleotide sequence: TGCAGTGCTAGAGCCACAGTGAACACCGGGGAGCTGTTTTTT.

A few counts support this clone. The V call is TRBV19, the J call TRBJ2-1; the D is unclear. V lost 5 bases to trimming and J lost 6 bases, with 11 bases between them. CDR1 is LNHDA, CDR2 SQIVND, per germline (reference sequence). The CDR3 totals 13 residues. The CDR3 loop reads CASSLGPRNEQFF. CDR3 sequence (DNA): TGTGCCAGTAGTCTTGGGCCCCGCAATGAGCAGTTCTTC.

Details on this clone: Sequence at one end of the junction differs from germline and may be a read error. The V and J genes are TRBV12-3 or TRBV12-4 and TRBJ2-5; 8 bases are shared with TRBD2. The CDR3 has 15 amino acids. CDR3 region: CAISFGTRGMETQYF. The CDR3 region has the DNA TGTGCCATCAGTTTTGGGACTAGAGGGATGGAGACCCAGTACTTC.

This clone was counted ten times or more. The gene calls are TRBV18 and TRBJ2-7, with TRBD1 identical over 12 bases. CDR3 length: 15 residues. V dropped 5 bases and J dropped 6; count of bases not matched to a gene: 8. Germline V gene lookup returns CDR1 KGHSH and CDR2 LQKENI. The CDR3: CASSTSGTGGSEQYF. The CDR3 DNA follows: TGTGCCAGCTCAACATCCGGGACAGGGGGCTCCGAGCAGTACTTC.

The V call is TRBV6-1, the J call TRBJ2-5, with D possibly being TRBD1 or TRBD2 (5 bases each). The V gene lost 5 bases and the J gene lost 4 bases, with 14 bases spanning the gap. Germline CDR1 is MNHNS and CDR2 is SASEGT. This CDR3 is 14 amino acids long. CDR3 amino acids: CASSTGTGGETQYF. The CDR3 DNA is TGTGCCAGCAGTACCGGGACGGGTGGAGAGACCCAGTACTTC.

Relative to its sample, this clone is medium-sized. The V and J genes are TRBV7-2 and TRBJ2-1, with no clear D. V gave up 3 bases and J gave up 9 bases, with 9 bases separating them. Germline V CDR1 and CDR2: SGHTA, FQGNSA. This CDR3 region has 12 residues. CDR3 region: CASSLRRGEQFF. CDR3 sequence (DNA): TGTGCCAGCAGCTTGAGGCGAGGTGAGCAGTTCTTC.

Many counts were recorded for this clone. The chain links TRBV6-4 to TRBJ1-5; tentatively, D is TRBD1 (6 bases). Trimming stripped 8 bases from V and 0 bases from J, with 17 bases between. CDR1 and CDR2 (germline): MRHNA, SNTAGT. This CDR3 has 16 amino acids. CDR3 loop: CASPRDIVYSNQPQHF. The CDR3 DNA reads TGTGCCAGCCCCCGGGACATCGTCTATAGCAATCAGCCCCAGCATTTT.

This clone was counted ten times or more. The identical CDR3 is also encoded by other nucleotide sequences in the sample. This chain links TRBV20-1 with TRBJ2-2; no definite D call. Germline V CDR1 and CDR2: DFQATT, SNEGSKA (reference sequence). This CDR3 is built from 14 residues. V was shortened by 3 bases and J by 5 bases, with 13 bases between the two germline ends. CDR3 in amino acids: CSARTASGTGELFF. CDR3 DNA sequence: TGCAGTGCTAGGACGGCGAGTGGGACCGGGGAGCTGTTTTTT.

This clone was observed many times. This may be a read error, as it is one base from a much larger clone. CDR3 region: CASRQGQEFTGELFF. The CDR3 DNA follows: TGTGCCAGCAGACAGGGACAGGAATTCACCGGGGAGCTGTTTTTT. This sequence joins TRBV2 and TRBJ2-2; 8 bases fit TRBD1. In germline, CDR1 is SNHLY, CDR2 FYNNEI. V lost 6 bases and J lost 4; bases outside the gene matches: 7. This CDR3 is 15 amino acids long.

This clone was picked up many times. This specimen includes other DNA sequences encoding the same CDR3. This CDR3 reads CASSLGTSNEQYF. Here the CDR3 DNA reads TGCGCCAGCAGCTTGGGGACTAGCAACGAGCAGTACTTC. The gene calls are TRBV5-1 and TRBJ2-7; TRBD2 matches at 8 bases. The J segment lost 5 bases and the V segment lost 0 bases, leaving 1 base of the junction unmatched. This CDR3 is built from 13 residues. In germline, CDR1 is SGHRS, CDR2 YFSETQ.

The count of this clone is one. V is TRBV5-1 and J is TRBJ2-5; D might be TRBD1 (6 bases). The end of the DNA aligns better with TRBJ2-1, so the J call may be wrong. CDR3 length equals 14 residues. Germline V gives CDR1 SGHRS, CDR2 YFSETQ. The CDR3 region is CASSTQGNFNEQFF. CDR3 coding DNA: TGCGCCAGCAGCACACAGGGTAATTTCAATGAGCAGTTCTTC.

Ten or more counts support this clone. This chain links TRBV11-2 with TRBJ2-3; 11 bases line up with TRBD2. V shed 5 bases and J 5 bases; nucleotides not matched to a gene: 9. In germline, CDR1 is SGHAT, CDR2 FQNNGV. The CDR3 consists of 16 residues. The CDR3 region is CASSLQLAGVGDTQYF. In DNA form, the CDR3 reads TGTGCCAGCAGCCTCCAACTAGCGGGAGTGGGAGATACGCAGTATTTT.

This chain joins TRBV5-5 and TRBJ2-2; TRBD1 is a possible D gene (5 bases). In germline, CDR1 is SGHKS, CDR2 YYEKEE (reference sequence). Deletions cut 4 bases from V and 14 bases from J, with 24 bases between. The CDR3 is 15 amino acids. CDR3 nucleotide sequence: TGTGCCAGCAGCGCGCCGACAGAGAACACCGGTGATCTGTTTTTT. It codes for CASSAPTENTGDLFF. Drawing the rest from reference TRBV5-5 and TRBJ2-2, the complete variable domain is DAGVTQSPTHLIKTRGQQVTLRCSPISGHKSVSWYQQVLGQGPQFIFQYYEKEERGRGNFPDRFSARQFPNYSSELNVNALLLGDSALYLCASSAPTENTGDLFFGEGSRLTVL.

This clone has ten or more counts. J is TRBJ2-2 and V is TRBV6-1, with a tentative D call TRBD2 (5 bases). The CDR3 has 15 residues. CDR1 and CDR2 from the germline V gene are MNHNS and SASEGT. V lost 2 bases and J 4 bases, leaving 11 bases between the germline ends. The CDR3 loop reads CASSESGTSTGELFF. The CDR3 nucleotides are TGTGCCAGCAGTGAAAGCGGAACGAGCACCGGGGAGCTGTTTTTT.

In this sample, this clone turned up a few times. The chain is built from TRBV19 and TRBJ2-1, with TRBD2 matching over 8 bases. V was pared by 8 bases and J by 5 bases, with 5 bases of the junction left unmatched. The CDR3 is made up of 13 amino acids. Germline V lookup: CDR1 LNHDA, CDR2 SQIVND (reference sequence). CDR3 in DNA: TGTGCCAGTCGCGGGGGGTCCGACAATGAGCAGTTCTTC. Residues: CASRGGSDNEQFF.

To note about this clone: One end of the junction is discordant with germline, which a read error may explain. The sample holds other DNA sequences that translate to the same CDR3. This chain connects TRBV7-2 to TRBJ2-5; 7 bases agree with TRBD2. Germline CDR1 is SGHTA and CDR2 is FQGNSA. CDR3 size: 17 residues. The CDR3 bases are TGTGCCAGCAGCCCTCGGGAGGCTCTGGTTGGGGGGGAGATCCAGTACTTC. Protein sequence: CASSPREALVGGEIQYF.

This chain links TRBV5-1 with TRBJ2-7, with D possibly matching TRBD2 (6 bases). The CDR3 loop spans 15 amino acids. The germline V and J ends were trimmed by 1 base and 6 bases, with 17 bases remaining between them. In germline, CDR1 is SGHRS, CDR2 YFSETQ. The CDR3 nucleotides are TGCGCCAGCAGCTTGTCTCCGGGGGAAATCGGCGAGCAGTACTTC. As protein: CASSLSPGEIGEQYF.

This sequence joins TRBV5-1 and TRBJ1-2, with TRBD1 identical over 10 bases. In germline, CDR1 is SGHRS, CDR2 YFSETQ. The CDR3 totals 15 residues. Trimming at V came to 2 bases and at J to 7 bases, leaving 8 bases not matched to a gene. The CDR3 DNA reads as TGCGCCAGCAGCTTAACCGGGACAGGGGTGTTTGGCTACACCTTC. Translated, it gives CASSLTGTGVFGYTF.

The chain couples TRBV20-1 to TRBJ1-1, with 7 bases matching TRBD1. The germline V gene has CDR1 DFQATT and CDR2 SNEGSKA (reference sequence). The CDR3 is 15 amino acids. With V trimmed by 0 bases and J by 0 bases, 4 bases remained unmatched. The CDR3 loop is CSARDPGQMNTEAFF. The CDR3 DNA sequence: TGCAGTGCTAGAGATCCGGGACAGATGAACACTGAAGCTTTCTTT.